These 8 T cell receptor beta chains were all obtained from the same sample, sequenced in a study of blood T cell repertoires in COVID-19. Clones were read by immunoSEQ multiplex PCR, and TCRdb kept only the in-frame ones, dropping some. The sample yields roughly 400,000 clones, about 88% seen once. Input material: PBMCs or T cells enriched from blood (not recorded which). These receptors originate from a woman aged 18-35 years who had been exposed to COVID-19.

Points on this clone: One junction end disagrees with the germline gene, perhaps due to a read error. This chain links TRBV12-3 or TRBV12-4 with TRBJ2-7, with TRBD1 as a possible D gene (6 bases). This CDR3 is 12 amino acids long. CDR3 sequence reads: CASTLYRVGGNF. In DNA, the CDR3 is TGTGCCAGCACACTTTACAGGGTTGGGGGAAATTTC.

The CDR3 bases are TGTGCCAGTAGTAACCCAGCGGGGATAAACACCGGGGAGCTGTTTTTT. This codes for CASSNPAGINTGELFF. This chain links TRBV19 with TRBJ2-2, with 7 nucleotides matching TRBD2. The CDR3 sequence is 16 residues long. The V and J ends lost 4 bases and 2 bases, in that order; junction bases with no gene match: 7. Germline lookup yields CDR1 LNHDA and CDR2 SQIVND (reference sequence).

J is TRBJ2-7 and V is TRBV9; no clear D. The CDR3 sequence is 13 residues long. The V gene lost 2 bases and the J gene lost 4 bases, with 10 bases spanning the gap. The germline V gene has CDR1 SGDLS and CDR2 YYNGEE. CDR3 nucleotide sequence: TGTGCCAGCAGCGTCGACACCTATTACGAGCAGTACTTC. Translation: CASSVDTYYEQYF. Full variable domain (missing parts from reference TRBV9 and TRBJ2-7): DSGVTQTPKHLITATGQRVTLRCSPRSGDLSVYWYQQSLDQGLQFLIQYYNGEERAKGNILERFSAQQFPDLHSELNLSSLELGDSALYFCASSVDTYYEQYFGPGTRLTVT.

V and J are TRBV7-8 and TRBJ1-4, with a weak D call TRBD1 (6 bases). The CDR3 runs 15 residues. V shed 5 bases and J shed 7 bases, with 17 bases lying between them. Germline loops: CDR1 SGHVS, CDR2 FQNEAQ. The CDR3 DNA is TGTGCCAGCAGCCTGGGACAACCGGAGACTGAAAAACTGTTTTTT. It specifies CASSLGQPETEKLFF.

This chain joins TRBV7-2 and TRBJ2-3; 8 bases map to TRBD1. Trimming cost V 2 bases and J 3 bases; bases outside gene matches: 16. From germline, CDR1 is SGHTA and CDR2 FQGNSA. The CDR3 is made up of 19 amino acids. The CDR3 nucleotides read TGTGCCAGCAGCTTAATGGAATCAGGACAGGGCAAAAGGACAGATACGCAGTATTTT. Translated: CASSLMESGQGKRTDTQYF.

The chain's CDR3 is CASSQGPDRDNEQFF. Written as DNA, the CDR3 is TGTGCCAGCAGCCAAGGACCCGACAGGGACAATGAGCAGTTCTTC. The V gene is TRBV4-2, the J gene TRBJ2-1, with 7 bases fitting TRBD1. Germline V gene data show CDR1 as LGHNA and CDR2 as YNFKEQ. V dropped 1 base and J dropped 5; count of bases not matched to a gene: 5. This CDR3 has 15 residues.

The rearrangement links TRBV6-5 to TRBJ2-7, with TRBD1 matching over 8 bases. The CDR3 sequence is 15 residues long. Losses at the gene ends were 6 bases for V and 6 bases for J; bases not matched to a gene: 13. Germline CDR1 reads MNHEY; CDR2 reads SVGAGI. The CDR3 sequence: CASSSDRGVFSEQYF. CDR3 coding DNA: TGTGCCAGCAGCTCAGACAGGGGCGTCTTCTCCGAGCAGTACTTC.

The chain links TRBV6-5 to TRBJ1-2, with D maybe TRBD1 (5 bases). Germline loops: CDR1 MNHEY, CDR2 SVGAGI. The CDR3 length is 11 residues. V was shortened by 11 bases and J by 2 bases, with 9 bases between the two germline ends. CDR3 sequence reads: CASRGNYGYTF. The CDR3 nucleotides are TGTGCCTCCCGGGGGAACTATGGCTACACCTTC.